The 6 T cell receptor beta chains below were found in one sample sequenced in a study of cytomegalovirus exposure and HLA in healthy donors. 60 Vbeta and 13 Jbeta primers were used in PCR. Measured with immunoSEQ multiplex PCR; TCRdb has only the in-frame clones, and not every one. The sample has tens of thousands of clones, over 65% seen once; the top ten hold approximately 4.4%. The specimen was PBMCs. The receptors stem from a man aged 40-55 years in good health and CMV-seronegative.

V gene TRBV6-1 combines with J gene TRBJ2-1, with D tentatively TRBD2 (5 bases). The CDR3 is 16 amino acids. V lost 0 bases to trimming and J lost 2 bases, with 11 bases between them. Germline CDR1 and CDR2: MNHNS and SASEGT. CDR3 nucleotides: TGTGCCAGCAGTGAAGCAATAGTTAGCGCCTACAATGAGCAGTTCTTC. Protein sequence: CASSEAIVSAYNEQFF.

The genes are TRBV4-3 and TRBJ2-4; the D gene is possibly TRBD1 (5 bases). Deletions cut 0 bases from V and 9 bases from J, with 18 bases between. CDR1 is LGHNA and CDR2 is YSLEER in the germline V gene. This CDR3 has 16 residues. The CDR3 nucleotides are TGCGCCAGCAGCCAAGATCCGGCCGCCTCCAGGGCCATTCAGTACTTC. Protein sequence: CASSQDPAASRAIQYF.

The rearrangement links TRBV6-5 to TRBJ1-1; no reliable D call. Germline values: CDR1 MNHEY, CDR2 SVGAGI. V lost 0 bases, J lost 1 base, and 9 bases lay in between. The CDR3 spans 15 residues. CDR3 amino acids: CASSYSLNGNTEAFF. The CDR3 DNA follows: TGTGCCAGCAGTTACTCGCTTAACGGGAACACTGAAGCTTTCTTT.

The V call is TRBV27, the J call TRBJ2-5; D gene uncertain. The germline V gene has CDR1 MNHEY and CDR2 SMNVEV (reference sequence). The CDR3 loop spans 15 amino acids. V was cut by 4 bases and J by 2 bases, with 14 bases left in between. The CDR3 sequence: CASSYHSAGQETQYF. DNA of the CDR3: TGTGCCAGCAGTTATCACTCGGCAGGACAAGAGACCCAGTACTTC.

The rearrangement links TRBV7-6 to TRBJ2-1; D might be TRBD2 (7 bases). The CDR3 has 18 amino acids. V dropped 1 base and J dropped 3 bases, with 19 bases sitting between them. From germline, CDR1 is SGHVS and CDR2 FNYEAQ. The CDR3 protein is CASSLGVGGQLLYNEQFF. CDR3 nucleotides: TGTGCCAGCAGCTTAGGGGTCGGGGGGCAGCTACTCTACAATGAGCAGTTCTTC.

The rearrangement joins TRBV2 to TRBJ2-7, with 11 positions matching TRBD1. The CDR3 contains 15 residues. Germline lookup yields CDR1 SNHLY and CDR2 FYNNEI. The junction had 10 bases not matched to a gene; V was cut back by 7 bases and J by 5 bases. In DNA form, the CDR3 reads TGTGCCAGCACCCAGGACAGGGGGCCGCTACACGAGCAGTACTTC. Amino acid sequence: CASTQDRGPLHEQYF.